This TCR beta chain was documented in a study of CD8 T cells in ankylosing spondylitis. Study outcomes and limitations: A TCR beta motif of under 10 highly homologous variants seemed to mark ankylosing spondylitis blood. Matched synovial fluid from ankylosing spondylitis patients was reported to be enriched for disease-linked clones.

As the method for making TCR beta libraries, quantitative 5'-RACE with molecular barcodes was used. TCRdb re-derived calls from the 5' RACE reads in MiXCR, one entry per CDR3 protein. The table lists about 700,000 distinct CDR3 sequences, under 20% of them singletons. Concerning this clonotype itself: Antigen: not known.

Trimming shortened V by 4 bases and J by 3 bases, and 14 bases separated the two germline ends. CDR1 and CDR2 from the germline V gene are SGHRS and YFSETQ. The CDR3 runs 15 residues. The TCR was taken from a male donor with ankylosing spondylitis. Sequencing input: blood, either unsorted or a sorted T cell fraction (not recorded which). This chain joins TRBV5-1 and TRBJ1-5; D not certain. CDR3 sequence reads: CASSPGYEANQPQHF. The CDR3 DNA sequence: TGCGCCAGCAGCCCGGGATACGAAGCCAATCAGCCCCAGCATTTT. The full variable domain, with the rest looked up from reference TRBV5-1 and TRBJ1-5, is KAGVTQTPRYLIKTRGQQVTLSCSPISGHRSVSWYQQTPGQGLQFLFEYFSETQRNKGNFPGRFSGRQFSNSRSEMNVSTLELGDSALYLCASSPGYEANQPQHFGDGTRLSIL.